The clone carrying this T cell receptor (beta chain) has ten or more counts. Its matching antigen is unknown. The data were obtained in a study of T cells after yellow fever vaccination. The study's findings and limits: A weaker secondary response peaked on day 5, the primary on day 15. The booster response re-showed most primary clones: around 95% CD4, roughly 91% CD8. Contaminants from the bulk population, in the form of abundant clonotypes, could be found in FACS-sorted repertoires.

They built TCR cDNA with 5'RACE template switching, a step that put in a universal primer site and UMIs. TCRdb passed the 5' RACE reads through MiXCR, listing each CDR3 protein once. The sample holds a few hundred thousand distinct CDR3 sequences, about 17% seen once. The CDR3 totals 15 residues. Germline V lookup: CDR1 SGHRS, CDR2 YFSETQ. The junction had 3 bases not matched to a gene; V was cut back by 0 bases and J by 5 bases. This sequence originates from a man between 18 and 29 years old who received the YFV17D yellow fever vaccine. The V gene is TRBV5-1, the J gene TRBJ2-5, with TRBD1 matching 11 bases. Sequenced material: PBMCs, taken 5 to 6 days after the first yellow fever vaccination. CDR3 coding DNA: TGCGCCAGCAGCTTGGCCGGACAGGGGGCTGAGACCCAGTACTTC. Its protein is CASSLAGQGAETQYF.